The subject of this entry is one T cell receptor beta chain. As yet, its antigen is unknown. This table comes from immunoSEQ multiplex PCR, and its TCRdb copy is limited to in-frame clones, with some not included. Of approximately 130,000 clones in the sample, 80% to 90% were seen once. This specimen comes from a study of cytotoxic CD8 clonotypes in ibrutinib-treated CLL. Study results and caveats: The clonality rise at ibrutinib response reflected private clonotype expansion.

Trimming shortened V by 2 bases and J by 0 bases, and 8 bases separated the two germline ends. Germline-derived CDR1 and CDR2 are GTSNPN and SVGIG (reference sequence). The CDR3 is 14 amino acids. The starting material was PBMCs, obtained after 24 months of ibrutinib treatment. This chain connects TRBV30 to TRBJ1-3; no definite D call. The clonotype was recovered from a human donor with chronic lymphocytic leukemia. The CDR3 DNA follows: TGTGCCTGGAGTAGGGCAGGCTCTGGAAACACCATATATTTT. Encoded protein: CAWSRAGSGNTIYF.